These 15 T cell receptor beta chains originate from one sample sequenced in a study of immune cell composition in non-small cell lung cancer. Assay: immunoSEQ multiplex PCR; the TCRdb copy retains only in-frame clones and omits some. The table records around 13,000 clones, 81% of them present only once. Material for sequencing was lung tumor tissue. The receptors were gathered from a human donor with non-small cell lung cancer.

The chain uses TRBV28 and TRBJ2-2, with 10 positions matching TRBD1. This CDR3 contains 19 residues. Germline CDR1 and CDR2: MDHEN and SYDVKM. V gave up 3 bases and J gave up 5 bases; unmatched junction bases: 15. Written as DNA, the CDR3 is TGTGCCAGCAGTTTTCCAGGGACCAGGGGACAGGGGTTAACCGGGGAGCTGTTTTTT. This translates into CASSFPGTRGQGLTGELFF.

The V gene is TRBV11-2, the J gene TRBJ2-7; 9 bases map to TRBD1. Germline CDR1 is SGHAT and CDR2 is FQNNGV. There are 14 residues in the CDR3. After removal of 7 bases from V and 3 bases from J, the junction contained 7 bases not matched to a gene. The DNA for the CDR3 is TGTGCCAGCAAACTACCGGGACAGGGCTACGAGCAGTACTTC. It specifies CASKLPGQGYEQYF.

This clone was observed a handful of times. The chain combines TRBV2 with TRBJ2-5; TRBD2 aligns across 7 bases. Per germline, CDR1 SNHLY and CDR2 FYNNEI. V lost 3 bases to trimming and J lost 5 bases; unmatched junction nucleotides: 6. This CDR3 region has 14 residues. CDR3 loop: CASSDGGSWETQYF. For the CDR3, the DNA is TGTGCCAGCAGTGATGGCGGGAGTTGGGAGACCCAGTACTTC. Supplemented by reference TRBV2 and TRBJ2-5, the full variable domain reads EPEVTQTPSHQVTQMGQEVILRCVPISNHLYFYWYRQILGQKVEFLVSFYNNEISEKSEIFDDQFSVERPDGSNFTLKIRSTKLEDSAMYFCASSDGGSWETQYFGPGTRLLVL.

The V call is TRBV28, the J call TRBJ1-1; 10 bases match TRBD1. The CDR3 loop spans 16 amino acids. Germline V gene sequence: CDR1 MDHEN, CDR2 SYDVKM. The V segment lost 4 bases and the J segment 4 bases; nucleotides outside the gene matches: 9. CDR3 bases: TGTGCCAGCAGTTCGCCGGGACAGGGGATTTTCACTGAAGCTTTCTTT. Translating gives CASSSPGQGIFTEAFF.

The rearrangement uses TRBV28 and TRBJ2-1; 13 nucleotides match TRBD2. The V gene's germline CDR1 is MDHEN and CDR2 SYDVKM. Germline trimming cut 3 bases from V and 8 bases from J; bases unmatched to any gene: 16. The length of the CDR3 is 19 residues. The CDR3 DNA is TGTGCCAGCAGTTTGATGGGGTTAGGACTAGCGGGAGAGGGAGATGAGCAGTTCTTC. Translated: CASSLMGLGLAGEGDEQFF.

V usage is TRBV30 and J usage is TRBJ1-5; TRBD1 is a possible D gene (6 bases). Germline V lookup: CDR1 GTSNPN, CDR2 SVGIG (reference sequence). The V end was cut by 2 bases, the J end by 4 bases, with 18 bases between. The CDR3 loop spans 16 amino acids. The CDR3 reads CAWSLQGRGNNQPQHF. The CDR3 bases are TGTGCCTGGAGTCTACAAGGTAGGGGGAATAATCAGCCCCAGCATTTT.

This clone came up once. The rearrangement uses TRBV5-6 and TRBJ2-7; D unclear. CDR1 is SGHDT and CDR2 is YYEEEE in the germline V gene. V shed 2 bases and J shed 5 bases, with 5 bases lying between them. There are 11 residues in the CDR3. For the CDR3, the DNA is TGTGCCAGCAGCTTAGTTAACGAGCAGTACTTC. It translates to CASSLVNEQYF.

The rearrangement uses TRBV18 and TRBJ1-6; 7 bases are shared with TRBD1. The trim removed 2 bases at V and 10 bases at J, leaving 8 bases unmatched. The germline CDR1 and CDR2 sequences are KGHSH and LQKENI. This CDR3 is 15 amino acids long. The DNA of the CDR3 is TGTGCCAGCTCACCATTTCAGGGGGAAGGATCACCCCTCCACTTT. Residues: CASSPFQGEGSPLHF.

The J gene is TRBJ1-1, the V gene TRBV19; D gene unclear. V was pared by 6 bases and J by 4 bases, with 18 bases between. Germline lookup yields CDR1 LNHDA and CDR2 SQIVND (reference sequence). The CDR3 is made up of 15 amino acids. The CDR3 sequence: CASSLRGSLGTEAFF. The CDR3 DNA sequence: TGTGCCAGTAGCCTGCGGGGTTCTCTGGGCACTGAAGCTTTCTTT.

The rearrangement links TRBV5-6 to TRBJ2-7; D is unclear. The CDR3 loop spans 14 amino acids. V was clipped by 2 bases and J by 1 base, with 10 bases between them. CDR1 is SGHDT and CDR2 is YYEEEE in the germline V gene. CDR3 loop: CASSLGVPSYEQYF. In DNA, the CDR3 is TGTGCCAGCAGCTTAGGAGTCCCATCCTACGAGCAGTACTTC.

The V and J genes are TRBV5-1 and TRBJ2-2, with a tentative D call TRBD1 (6 bases). This CDR3 has 16 amino acids. The ends were cut back, 4 bases at V and 4 bases at J, with 17 bases in the middle. Germline lookup yields CDR1 SGHRS and CDR2 YFSETQ. The CDR3 protein is CASSPHRDPSTGELFF. The CDR3 DNA reads TGCGCCAGCAGCCCCCACAGGGACCCCAGCACCGGGGAGCTGTTTTTT.

This chain connects TRBV18 to TRBJ2-5; D is ambiguous. Germline V lookup: CDR1 KGHSH, CDR2 LQKENI. The CDR3 extends over 12 amino acids. V was trimmed by 3 bases and J by 1 base, leaving 3 bases between them. CDR3 coding DNA: TGTGCCAGCTCACCGCTCCAAGAGACCCAGTACTTC. It translates to CASSPLQETQYF.

This clone was recorded only once. The J gene is TRBJ2-7, the V gene TRBV27, with D tentatively TRBD2 (7 bases). Germline CDR1 and CDR2: MNHEY and SMNVEV (reference sequence). CDR3 length: 14 residues. The V gene lost 2 bases and the J gene lost 4 bases, with 12 bases spanning the gap. The CDR3 coding sequence is TGTGCCAGCAGTTTAGATGGGAGGGGGTACGAGCAGTACTTC. Residues: CASSLDGRGYEQYF.

The V gene is TRBV11-3, the J gene TRBJ1-1, with a weak D call TRBD1 (6 bases). The V gene lost 8 bases and the J gene lost 1 base, with 14 bases spanning the gap. Per germline, CDR1 SGHNT and CDR2 YENEEA. This CDR3 has 14 residues. Here the CDR3 DNA reads TGTGCCAGCTTAAGATGGGGGCGGAACACTGAAGCTTTCTTT. Its protein is CASLRWGRNTEAFF.

The V call is TRBV27, the J call TRBJ1-2; D is undetermined. The CDR3 has 15 residues. Germline assignment: CDR1 MNHEY and CDR2 SMNVEV (reference sequence). The V gene lost 5 bases and the J gene lost 0 bases, with 13 bases spanning the gap. The CDR3 DNA is TGTGCCAGCAGTCCTAGGACGGGGACTAACTATGGCTACACCTTC. This sequence encodes CASSPRTGTNYGYTF.